The clone carrying this T cell receptor beta chain was seen only a few times. What it recognizes is unknown. V was clipped by 0 bases and J by 7 bases; unmatched bases: 5. CDR1 MGHRA and CDR2 YSYEKL come from the germline V gene. The CDR3 runs to 15 residues. The sample comes from a study of cytomegalovirus exposure and HLA in healthy donors. Across the study: The same platform used for the roughly 600 first-cohort repertoires was also used for the 100 to 150 validation repertoires, as a later analysis reported. Study-level results: Three chains linked to CMV were shown in vitro to be specific for CMV antigens. The classifier reportedly diagnosed cytomegalovirus status with high sensitivity and specificity. Among TCR beta chains, those listed as cytomegalovirus-associated numbered some 160.

Using immunoSEQ multiplex PCR, the repertoire was profiled, and TCRdb retains in-frame clones only, with some absent. This table holds roughly 200,000 clones, roughly 81% found once. The receptor was isolated from a woman between 25 and 40 years old in good health and CMV-seronegative. Sequenced input: PBMCs. V usage is TRBV4-1 and J usage is TRBJ2-1; 8 nucleotides align to TRBD2. CDR3 DNA: TGCGCCAGCAGCCAAGATTCGGGGGGGCCAAATGAGCAGTTCTTC. Its protein is CASSQDSGGPNEQFF.